These 3 T cell receptor beta chains share one sample of origin, sequenced in a study of identical twins. Using its own MiXCR run on the 5' RACE reads, TCRdb lists one record per CDR3 protein. The table includes around 1.7 million distinct CDR3 sequences, roughly a third detected once. The sequencing sample was made of cord blood. These receptors came from a newborn girl in good health.

Points on this clonotype: A read error may account for a junction end that differs from germline. V gene TRBV20-1 combines with J gene TRBJ2-5, with 11 bases aligning to TRBD2. The closer fit of TRBJ2-1 to the DNA end suggests the J call may be wrong. Germline loops: CDR1 DFQATT, CDR2 SNEGSKA (reference sequence). CDR3 length: 17 amino acids. The CDR3 DNA sequence: TGCAGTGCTAGAGATCTCCTAGCGGGGGGCCCAGACAATGACCAGTTCTTC. Its translation is CSARDLLAGGPDNDQFF.

The J gene is TRBJ2-7, the V gene TRBV28; 7 bases are shared with TRBD1. In germline, CDR1 is MDHEN, CDR2 SYDVKM. Trimming removed 6 bases from V and 2 bases from J; junction bases left unmatched: 4. The CDR3 runs 13 residues. CDR3 bases: TGTGCCAGCAGGACAGGGATGACCTACGAGCAGTACTTC. Protein sequence: CASRTGMTYEQYF.

The V and J genes are TRBV11-2 and TRBJ2-1; 14 positions match TRBD2. The CDR3 is 15 residues long. Germline V lookup: CDR1 SGHAT, CDR2 FQNNGV. The J segment lost 8 bases and the V segment lost 6 bases, leaving 6 bases of the junction unmatched. CDR3 region: CASSHGLAGGDEQFF. The CDR3 DNA sequence: TGTGCCAGCAGTCACGGACTAGCGGGGGGCGATGAGCAGTTCTTC.